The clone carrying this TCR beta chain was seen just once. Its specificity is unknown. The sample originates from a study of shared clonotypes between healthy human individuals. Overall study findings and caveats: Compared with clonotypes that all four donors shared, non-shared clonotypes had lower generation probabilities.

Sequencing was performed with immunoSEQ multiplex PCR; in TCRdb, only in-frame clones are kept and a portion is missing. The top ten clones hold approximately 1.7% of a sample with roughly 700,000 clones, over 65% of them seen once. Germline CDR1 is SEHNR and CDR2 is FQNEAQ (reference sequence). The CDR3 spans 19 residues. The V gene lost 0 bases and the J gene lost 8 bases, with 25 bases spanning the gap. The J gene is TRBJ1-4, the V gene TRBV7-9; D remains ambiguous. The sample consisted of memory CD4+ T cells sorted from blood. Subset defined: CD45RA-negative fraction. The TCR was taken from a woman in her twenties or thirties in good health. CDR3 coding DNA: TGTGCCAGCAGCTTAGCCCCAGTCCGACGAGTTCGGGGAGAGGAAAAACTGTTTTTT. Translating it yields CASSLAPVRRVRGEEKLFF.